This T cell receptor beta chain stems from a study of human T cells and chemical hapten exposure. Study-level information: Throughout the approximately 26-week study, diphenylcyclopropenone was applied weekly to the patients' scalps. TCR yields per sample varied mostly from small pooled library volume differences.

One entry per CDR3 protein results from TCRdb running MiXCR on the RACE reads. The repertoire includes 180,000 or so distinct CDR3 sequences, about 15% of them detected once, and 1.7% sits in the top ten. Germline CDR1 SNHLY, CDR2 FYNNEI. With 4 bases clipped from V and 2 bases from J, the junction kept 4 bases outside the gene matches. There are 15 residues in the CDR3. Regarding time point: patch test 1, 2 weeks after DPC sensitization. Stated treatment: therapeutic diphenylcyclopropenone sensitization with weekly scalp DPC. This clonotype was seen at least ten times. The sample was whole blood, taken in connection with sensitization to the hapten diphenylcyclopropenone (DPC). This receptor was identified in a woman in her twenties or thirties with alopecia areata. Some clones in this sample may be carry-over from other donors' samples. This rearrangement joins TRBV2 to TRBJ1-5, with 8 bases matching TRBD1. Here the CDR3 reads CASSGQGSGNQPQHF. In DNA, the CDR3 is TGTGCCAGCAGTGGACAGGGGTCGGGCAATCAGCCCCAGCATTTT. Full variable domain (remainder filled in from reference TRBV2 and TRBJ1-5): EPEVTQTPSHQVTQMGQEVILRCVPISNHLYFYWYRQILGQKVEFLVSFYNNEISEKSEIFDDQFSVERPDGSNFTLKIRSTKLEDSAMYFCASSGQGSGNQPQHFGDGTRLSIL.